This TCR beta chain was identified in a study of CD4 T cells in relation to SARS-CoV-2 and coronaviruses. Across the study: The negative reference was HIV-1 Nef peptide pool or peptide-free culture. Study-level findings and limits: Roughly 65% of donors had memory CD4+ clonotypes crossrecognizing SARS-CoV-2 and common cold coronavirus spike.

Notes on this clone: Its antigen is unidentified.

CD4+ T cells from unexposed donors were obtained before the COVID-19 pandemic (2011-2018). CD4+ T cells were isolated from the cells after around 11 days of culture. Unexposed-donor CD4+ T cells were probed with SARS-CoV-2 S/N and four cold-coronavirus spikes, cells permitting. Cultures received half-medium IL-2 refreshes on days 3 and 7. Germline assignment: CDR1 MDHEN and CDR2 SYDVKM. CDR3 size: 15 residues. Trimming cost V 5 bases and J 5 bases; bases outside gene matches: 9. Here immunoSEQ multiplex PCR was the method, and the copy in TCRdb shows in-frame clones only, minus some. This table holds just under 20,000 clones, about 80% found once.

The sequence derives from a human donor in good health. The sequencing sample was made of CD4+ T cells from PBMCs, cultured in vitro. The genes are TRBV28 and TRBJ2-3, with 8 nucleotides matching TRBD2. Here the CDR3 reads CASSPRTSWVDTQYF. The CDR3, as DNA: TGTGCCAGCAGTCCGAGGACTAGCTGGGTAGATACGCAGTATTTT. Filled out from reference TRBV28 and TRBJ2-3, the complete variable domain reads DVKVTQSSRYLVKRTGEKVFLECVQDMDHENMFWYRQDPGLGLRLIYFSYDVKMKEKGDIPEGYSVSREKKERFSLILESASTNQTSMYLCASSPRTSWVDTQYFGPGTRLTVL.